These 18 T cell receptor beta chains share one sample of origin, sequenced in a study. Treg sorting used a CD4+CD25+CD127-/low gate. Each CDR3 protein gets one entry after TCRdb re-called the 5' RACE reads with MiXCR. The table shows over 45,000 distinct CDR3 sequences, with about 25% occurring only once. What was sequenced was tumor-infiltrating Tregs sorted from the breast tumor. The source of these receptors is a female donor with breast cancer.

In its sample, this clonotype was seen many times. This sequence joins TRBV5-6 and TRBJ1-1, with unresolved D. This CDR3 has 13 amino acids. Between the trimmed V and J ends, which lost 2 bases and 5 bases, there was a span of 10 bases. Germline V CDR1 and CDR2: SGHDT, YYEEEE. The CDR3: CASSFSGGTEAFF. DNA of the CDR3: TGTGCCAGCAGCTTTTCCGGAGGGACTGAAGCTTTCTTT.

This clonotype has just a few counts. The rearrangement uses TRBV7-2 and TRBJ1-2, with D perhaps TRBD1 (5 bases). There are 13 residues in the CDR3. The germline CDR1 and CDR2 sequences are SGHTA and FQGNSA. Trimming cost V 4 bases and J 4 bases, with 10 bases left between them. This CDR3 reads CASSSRDFYGYTF. In nucleotides, the CDR3 is TGTGCCAGCAGCTCACGGGACTTCTATGGCTACACCTTC.

This clonotype was seen a few times. The chain has TRBV5-1 and TRBJ2-7, with 11 positions matching TRBD2. There are 15 residues in the CDR3. Germline V gene lookup returns CDR1 SGHRS and CDR2 YFSETQ. After removal of 2 bases from V and 1 base from J, the junction contained 2 bases not matched to a gene. The CDR3 DNA sequence: TGCGCCAGCAGCTTTACTAGCGGGAGTTCCTACGAGCAGTACTTC. It translates to CASSFTSGSSYEQYF.

The V call is TRBV7-3, the J call TRBJ2-1; 7 bases are shared with TRBD2. Per the germline V gene, CDR1 is SGHTA and CDR2 is FQGTGA. The CDR3 totals 15 residues. J was trimmed by 6 bases and V by 1 base; bases with no gene match: 6. The CDR3 region is CASSLMRTGGNEQFF. DNA of the CDR3: TGTGCCAGCAGCTTAATGCGTACGGGGGGCAATGAGCAGTTCTTC.

This clonotype was seen many times. The chain employs TRBV18 and TRBJ2-1; tentatively, D is TRBD1 (5 bases). Germline V gene data show CDR1 as KGHSH and CDR2 as LQKENI. V was shortened by 0 bases and J by 15 bases, with 15 bases between the two germline ends. CDR3 length: 13 amino acids. In nucleotides, the CDR3 is TGTGCCAGCTCACCACCCCGGACAATTAGGCTGTTCTTC. This sequence encodes CASSPPRTIRLFF.

There are a few counts of this clonotype. V is TRBV7-6 and J is TRBJ2-7; D remains ambiguous. V was cut by 2 bases and J by 3 bases, with 5 bases left in between. Germline V CDR1 and CDR2: SGHVS, FNYEAQ. The CDR3 extends over 12 amino acids. The CDR3, as DNA: TGTGCCAGCAGCTTAAACGGCTACGAGCAGTACTTC. Residues: CASSLNGYEQYF.

To note about this clonotype: Since a much larger clone is just one base distant, this may be a read error. V usage is TRBV12-3 or TRBV12-4 and J usage is TRBJ2-7; TRBD1 matches at 9 bases. CDR3 length: 14 residues. This chain's CDR3 is CTSSGPTGGHEQYF. DNA for the CDR3: TGTACCAGCAGTGGACCCACAGGGGGCCACGAGCAGTACTTC.

This clonotype was observed many times. J is TRBJ2-1 and V is TRBV7-9; 8 bases agree with TRBD1. CDR3 length: 15 residues. J lost 4 bases, V lost 5 bases, and 7 bases had no gene match. CDR1 is SEHNR and CDR2 is FQNEAQ in the germline V gene (reference sequence). The CDR3 loop reads CASSHTGTGYNEQFF. CDR3 sequence (DNA): TGTGCCAGCAGCCATACCGGGACAGGTTACAATGAGCAGTTCTTC.

Note on this clonotype: Sequence at one end of the junction differs from germline and may be a read error. This chain connects TRBV7-2 to TRBJ1-1; D remains unclear. The CDR3 contains 13 residues. Germline V gene lookup returns CDR1 SGHTA and CDR2 FQGNSA. The CDR3 bases are TGTGCCAGCAGCTTACGAGGGAACACTGAAGCTGTCTTT. Its translation is CASSLRGNTEAVF.

Many counts were recorded for this clonotype. This chain connects TRBV10-3 to TRBJ1-5, with TRBD1 matching 8 bases. The CDR3 length is 14 residues. Germline assignment: CDR1 ENHRY and CDR2 SYGVKD. The V and J ends lost 10 bases and 4 bases, in that order; junction bases with no gene match: 9. CDR3 bases: TGTGCCAGGAACAGGGGGAGAAGGAATCAGCCCCAGCATTTT. Protein sequence: CARNRGRRNQPQHF.

This clonotype was found a few times. This chain uses TRBV10-3 with TRBJ2-5, with no clear D. The germline gives CDR1 ENHRY, CDR2 SYGVKD. V was shortened by 2 bases and J by 1 base, with 2 bases between the two germline ends. The CDR3 loop spans 12 amino acids. CDR3 residues: CAISEPQETQYF. The DNA of the CDR3 is TGTGCCATCAGTGAGCCCCAAGAGACCCAGTACTTC.

This clonotype was found a few times. This rearrangement joins TRBV7-9 to TRBJ1-6; tentative D call: TRBD1 (6 bases). Germline CDR1 and CDR2: SEHNR and FQNEAQ (reference sequence). Trimming took off 5 bases at V and 7 bases at J, with 15 bases between the two ends. CDR3 size: 15 residues. CDR3 amino acids: CASSRTGIENSPLHF. The DNA of the CDR3 is TGTGCCAGCAGCCGCACAGGGATCGAGAATTCACCCCTCCACTTT.

The chain employs TRBV7-2 and TRBJ2-7; 8 bases align to TRBD2. Germline V gives CDR1 SGHTA, CDR2 FQGNSA. Unmatched junction bases numbered 5, after V lost 3 bases and J lost 4 bases. The CDR3 extends over 14 amino acids. This CDR3 reads CASSFAGGLYEQYF. The CDR3 DNA sequence: TGTGCCAGCAGCTTCGCGGGAGGTTTATACGAGCAGTACTTC.

The chain employs TRBV7-3 and TRBJ2-2, with D possibly TRBD2 on 5 matching bases. CDR1 and CDR2 (germline): SGHTA, FQGTGA. The CDR3 runs 13 residues. Trimming took off 6 bases at V and 4 bases at J, with 9 bases between the two ends. The CDR3 DNA reads TGTGCCAGCAGTAGGGAGATCACCGGGGAGCTGTTTTTT. Amino acid sequence: CASSREITGELFF.

The chain has TRBV12-3 or TRBV12-4 and TRBJ1-5; 9 bases are a match to TRBD1. There are 16 residues in the CDR3. V shed 4 bases, J shed 1 base, and the junction held 5 bases outside the gene matches. The CDR3 reads CASSSGTGRSNQPQHF. CDR3 coding DNA: TGTGCCAGCAGTTCCGGGACAGGGAGGAGCAATCAGCCCCAGCATTTT.

This clonotype was seen repeatedly, ten times or more. The chain has TRBV7-6 and TRBJ2-5; 8 nucleotides align to TRBD1. Trimming took 3 bases from V and 3 from J; bases not matched to a gene: 3. There are 14 residues in the CDR3. Germline V lookup: CDR1 SGHVS, CDR2 FNYEAQ. The CDR3 bases are TGTGCCAGCAGCTTTAACAGGGGGAAAGAGACCCAGTACTTC. Its protein product is CASSFNRGKETQYF.

In its sample, this clonotype ranks as medium-sized. The chain uses TRBV4-2 and TRBJ2-1; D not resolved. V was shortened by 1 base and J by 6 bases, with 7 bases between the two germline ends. Looked up from germline, CDR1 is LGHNA and CDR2 is YNFKEQ. The CDR3 contains 13 residues. CDR3 residues: CASSQGPSNEQFF. DNA for the CDR3: TGTGCCAGCAGCCAAGGACCGAGCAATGAGCAGTTCTTC.

This clonotype appeared many times. The V call is TRBV10-3, the J call TRBJ2-2, with D possibly TRBD2 on 6 matching bases. From germline, CDR1 is ENHRY and CDR2 SYGVKD. V lost 3 bases, J lost 4 bases, and 12 bases lay in between. CDR3 size: 15 residues. The CDR3 spells CAISEIRRGTGELFF. The CDR3, as DNA: TGTGCCATCAGTGAAATCCGGAGGGGCACCGGGGAGCTGTTTTTT.